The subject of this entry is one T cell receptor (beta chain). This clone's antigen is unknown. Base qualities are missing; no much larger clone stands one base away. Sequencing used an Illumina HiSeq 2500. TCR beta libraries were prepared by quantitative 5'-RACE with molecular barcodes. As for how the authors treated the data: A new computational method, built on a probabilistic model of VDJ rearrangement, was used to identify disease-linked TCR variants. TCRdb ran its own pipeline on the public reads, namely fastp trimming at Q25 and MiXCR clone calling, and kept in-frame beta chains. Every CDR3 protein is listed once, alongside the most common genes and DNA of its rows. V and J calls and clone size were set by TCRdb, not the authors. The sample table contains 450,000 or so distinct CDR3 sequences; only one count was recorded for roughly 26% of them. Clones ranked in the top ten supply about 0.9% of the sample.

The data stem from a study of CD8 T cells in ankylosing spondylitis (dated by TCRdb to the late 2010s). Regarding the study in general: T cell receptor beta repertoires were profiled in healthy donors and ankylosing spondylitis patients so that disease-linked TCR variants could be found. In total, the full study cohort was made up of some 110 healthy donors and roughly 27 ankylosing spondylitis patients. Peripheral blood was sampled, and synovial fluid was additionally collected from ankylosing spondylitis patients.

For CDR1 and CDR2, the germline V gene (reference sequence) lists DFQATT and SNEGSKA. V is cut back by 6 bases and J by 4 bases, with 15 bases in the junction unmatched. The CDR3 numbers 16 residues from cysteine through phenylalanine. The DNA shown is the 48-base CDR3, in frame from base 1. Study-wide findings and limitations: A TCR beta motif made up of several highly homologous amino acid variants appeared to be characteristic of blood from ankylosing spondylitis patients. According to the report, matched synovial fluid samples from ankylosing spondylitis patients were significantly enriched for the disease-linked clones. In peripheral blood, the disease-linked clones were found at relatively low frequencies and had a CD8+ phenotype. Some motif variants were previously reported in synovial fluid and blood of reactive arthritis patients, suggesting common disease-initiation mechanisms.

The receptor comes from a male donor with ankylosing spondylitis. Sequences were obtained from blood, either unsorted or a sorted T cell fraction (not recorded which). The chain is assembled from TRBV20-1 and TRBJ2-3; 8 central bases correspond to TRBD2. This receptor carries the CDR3 CSAPAGGRLGADTQYF. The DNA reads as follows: TGCAGTGCCCCTGCCGGCGGGAGGTTGGGAGCAGATACGCAGTATTTT.